The present T cell receptor beta chain was sequenced within a study of blood T cell repertoires in COVID-19. Whole-study context: PBMCs, B-cell-depleted T cells, or T cells were the source of the cDNA or gDNA that made up the material.

Data came from immunoSEQ multiplex PCR; TCRdb stores just in-frame clones and leaves some out. The data hold under 120,000 clones, with less than 85% observed a single time. V was clipped by 8 bases and J by 1 base, with 17 bases between them. Germline V CDR1 and CDR2: GTSNPN, SVGIG (reference sequence). The CDR3 totals 14 residues. The chain couples TRBV30 to TRBJ2-5; TRBD1 might be the D (6 bases). The source is a man between 70 and 80 years old with active or convalescent COVID-19. Material: peripheral blood. This CDR3 reads CAVGRTGFQETQYF. CDR3 nucleotides: TGTGCCGTTGGGAGAACAGGGTTCCAAGAGACCCAGTACTTC.